This section outlines one T cell receptor (beta chain) sequence together with its context. Per the study methods: With a range of roughly 20,000 to 690,600, the median per sample was roughly 95,000 TCRs. TCRdb processed the RACE reads anew with MiXCR; each CDR3 protein has one entry. Here the V and J calls rest on TCRdb's processing, not on the authors' analysis. The data contain 79,000 or so distinct CDR3 sequences, about a tenth of them seen just once; the ten biggest clones take up about 1.4%. The sample is drawn from a study of human T cells and chemical hapten exposure. Unmatched junction bases numbered 11, after V lost 6 bases and J lost 7 bases. There are 14 residues in the CDR3. In germline, CDR1 is SGHTA, CDR2 FQGNSA. As to time point: patch test 1, 2 weeks after DPC sensitization. As for treatment: therapeutic diphenylcyclopropenone sensitization with weekly scalp DPC. Researchers extracted total RNA from unfractionated whole blood.

The clonotype originates from a woman in her forties or fifties with alopecia areata. Some clones in this sample may be carry-over from other donors' samples. The chain links TRBV7-2 to TRBJ2-5, with 7 bases lining up with TRBD1. The material sequenced was whole blood, taken in connection with sensitization to the hapten diphenylcyclopropenone (DPC). The DNA of the CDR3 is TGTGCCAGCAGTGCAGGGGGTGGAAGAGCGACCCAGTACTTC. This sequence encodes CASSAGGGRATQYF.